This T cell receptor beta chain was obtained from a study of cytomegalovirus exposure and HLA in healthy donors. Overall study findings and caveats: As a later analysis revealed, most CMV-associated TCR beta chains appeared HLA-restricted. In an earlier analysis, in some 540 donors, most V segments appeared productive either ~87% or ~30% of the time. Association of a missense DCLRE1C variant with TCR beta V- and J-gene trimming was reported in a later analysis. The study found most TCR sequences rare, yet found some public TCRs in many donors.

In the case of this clone: Its antigen is as yet unknown.

CDR3 length: 16 residues. Germline-derived CDR1 and CDR2 are SEHNR and FQNEAQ (reference sequence). Trimming removed 5 bases from V and 1 base from J; junction bases left unmatched: 5. The PCR employed 60 Vbeta primers together with 13 Jbeta primers. Generated by immunoSEQ multiplex PCR, the TCRdb table keeps only in-frame clones and is missing some. The table lists roughly 150,000 clones, over 60% of them singletons, with roughly 1.8% in the top ten. The sequencing input was PBMCs. This TCR was recovered from a woman aged 40 to 50 in good health and CMV-seronegative. The chain links TRBV7-9 to TRBJ2-1, with 10 bases aligning to TRBD2. CDR3 DNA: TGTGCCAGCAGCCCCGGGACTAGCGAGTCCTACAATGAGCAGTTCTTC. Translation gives CASSPGTSESYNEQFF.